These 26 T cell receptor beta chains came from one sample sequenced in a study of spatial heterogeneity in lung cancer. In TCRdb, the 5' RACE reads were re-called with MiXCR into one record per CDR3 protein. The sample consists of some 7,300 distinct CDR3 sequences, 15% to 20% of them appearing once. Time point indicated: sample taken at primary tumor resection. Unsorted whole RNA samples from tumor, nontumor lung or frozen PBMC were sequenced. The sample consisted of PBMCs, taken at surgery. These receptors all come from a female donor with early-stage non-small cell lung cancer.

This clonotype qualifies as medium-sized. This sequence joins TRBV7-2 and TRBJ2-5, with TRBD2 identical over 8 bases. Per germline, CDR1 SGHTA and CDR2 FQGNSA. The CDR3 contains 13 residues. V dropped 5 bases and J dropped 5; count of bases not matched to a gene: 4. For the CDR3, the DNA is TGTGCCAGCAGCCTTTCGGGGGGGGAGACCCAGTACTTC. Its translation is CASSLSGGETQYF.

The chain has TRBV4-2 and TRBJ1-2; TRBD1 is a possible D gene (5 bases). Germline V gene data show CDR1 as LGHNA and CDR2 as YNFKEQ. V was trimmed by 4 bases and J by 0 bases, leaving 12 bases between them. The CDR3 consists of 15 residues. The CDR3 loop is CASSLRQRTNYGYTF. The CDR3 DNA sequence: TGTGCCAGCAGCCTAAGACAGAGAACTAACTATGGCTACACCTTC.

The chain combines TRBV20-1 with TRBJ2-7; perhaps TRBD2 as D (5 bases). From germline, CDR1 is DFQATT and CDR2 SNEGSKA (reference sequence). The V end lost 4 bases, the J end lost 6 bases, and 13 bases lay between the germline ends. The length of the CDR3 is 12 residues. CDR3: CSANSRAGEQYF. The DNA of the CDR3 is TGCAGTGCTAACTCGAGGGCTGGCGAGCAGTACTTC.

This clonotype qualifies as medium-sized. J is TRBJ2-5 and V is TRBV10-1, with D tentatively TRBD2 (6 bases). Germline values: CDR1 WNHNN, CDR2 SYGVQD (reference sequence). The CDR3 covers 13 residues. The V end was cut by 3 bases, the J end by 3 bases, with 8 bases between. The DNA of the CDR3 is TGCGCCAGCAGTGACCCGGGGGAAGAGACCCAGTACTTC. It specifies CASSDPGEETQYF.

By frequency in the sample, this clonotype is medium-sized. The DNA of the CDR3 is TGTGCCAGCAGCGTAAAGCGGGAGGGCCGGAATGAGCAGTTCTTC. It codes for CASSVKREGRNEQFF. The chain carries TRBV5-4 and TRBJ2-1; 10 bases are a match to TRBD2. The J segment lost 7 bases and the V segment lost 4 bases, leaving 8 bases of the junction unmatched. The CDR3 contains 15 residues. In germline, CDR1 is SGHNT, CDR2 YYREEE (reference sequence).

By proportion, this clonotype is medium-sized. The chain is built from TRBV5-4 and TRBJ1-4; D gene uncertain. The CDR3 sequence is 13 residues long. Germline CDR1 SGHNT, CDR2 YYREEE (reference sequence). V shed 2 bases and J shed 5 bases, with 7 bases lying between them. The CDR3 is CASSFGGNEKLFF. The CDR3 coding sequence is TGTGCCAGCAGCTTTGGAGGAAATGAAAAACTGTTTTTT.

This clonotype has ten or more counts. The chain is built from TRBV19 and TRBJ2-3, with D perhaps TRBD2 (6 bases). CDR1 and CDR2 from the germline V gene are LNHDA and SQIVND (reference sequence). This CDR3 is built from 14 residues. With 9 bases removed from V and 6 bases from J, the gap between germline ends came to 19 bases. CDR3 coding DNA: TGTGCCAGCCGCCGGCGGGGCCCAGAGGATACGCAGTATTTT. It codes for CASRRRGPEDTQYF.

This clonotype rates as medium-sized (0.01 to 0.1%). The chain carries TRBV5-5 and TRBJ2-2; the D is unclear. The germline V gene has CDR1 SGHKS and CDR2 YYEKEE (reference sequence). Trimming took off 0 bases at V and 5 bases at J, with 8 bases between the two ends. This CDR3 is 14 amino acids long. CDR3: CASSLGIRTGELFF. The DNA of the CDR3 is TGTGCCAGCAGCTTGGGTATAAGGACCGGGGAGCTGTTTTTT.

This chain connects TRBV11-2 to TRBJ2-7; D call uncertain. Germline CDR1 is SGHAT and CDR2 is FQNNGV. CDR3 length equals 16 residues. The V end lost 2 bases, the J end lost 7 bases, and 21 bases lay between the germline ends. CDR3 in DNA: TGTGCCAGCAGCTTACGCCGTTTTAGGGATCCGCCTGAGCAGTACGTC. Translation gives CASSLRRFRDPPEQYV.

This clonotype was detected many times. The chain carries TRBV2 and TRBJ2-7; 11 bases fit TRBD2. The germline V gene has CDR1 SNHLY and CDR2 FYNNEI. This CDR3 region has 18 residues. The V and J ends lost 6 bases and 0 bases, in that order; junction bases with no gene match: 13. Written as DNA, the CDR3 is TGTGCCAGCAGCCTACGCGGACCCACTAGCGGGAGCTCCTACGAGCAGTACTTC. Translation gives CASSLRGPTSGSSYEQYF.

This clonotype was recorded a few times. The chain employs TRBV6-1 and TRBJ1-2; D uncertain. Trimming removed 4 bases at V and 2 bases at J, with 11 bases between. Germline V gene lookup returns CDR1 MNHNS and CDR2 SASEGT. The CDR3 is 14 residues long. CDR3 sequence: CASSGLGVNYGYTF. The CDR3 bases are TGTGCCAGCAGTGGGCTCGGGGTCAACTATGGCTACACCTTC.

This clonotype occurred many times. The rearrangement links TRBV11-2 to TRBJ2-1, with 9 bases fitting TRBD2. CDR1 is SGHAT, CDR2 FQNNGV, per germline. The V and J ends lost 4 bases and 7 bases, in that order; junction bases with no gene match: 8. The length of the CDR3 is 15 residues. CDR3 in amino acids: CASSSNRLAANEQFF. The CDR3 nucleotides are TGTGCCAGCAGCTCCAATCGACTAGCGGCAAATGAGCAGTTCTTC.

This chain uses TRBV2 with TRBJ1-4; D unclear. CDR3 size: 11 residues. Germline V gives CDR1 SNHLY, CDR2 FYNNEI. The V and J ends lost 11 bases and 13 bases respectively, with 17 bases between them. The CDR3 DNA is TGTGCCGGCGACGGCCCCCGGGGACTGTTTTTT. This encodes CAGDGPRGLFF.

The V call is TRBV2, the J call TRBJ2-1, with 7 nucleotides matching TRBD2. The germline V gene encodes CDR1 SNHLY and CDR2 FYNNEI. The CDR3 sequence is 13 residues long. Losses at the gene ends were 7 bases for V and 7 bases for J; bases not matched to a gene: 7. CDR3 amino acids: CASTFTGGNEQFF. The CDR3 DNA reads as TGTGCCAGCACCTTTACGGGGGGAAATGAGCAGTTCTTC.

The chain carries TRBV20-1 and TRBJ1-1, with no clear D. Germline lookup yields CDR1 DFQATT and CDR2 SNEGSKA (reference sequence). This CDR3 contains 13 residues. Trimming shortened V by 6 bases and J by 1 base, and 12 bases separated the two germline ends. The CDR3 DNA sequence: TGCAGTGCCTCCGGGCGGGCGAACACTGAAGCTTTCTTT. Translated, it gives CSASGRANTEAFF.

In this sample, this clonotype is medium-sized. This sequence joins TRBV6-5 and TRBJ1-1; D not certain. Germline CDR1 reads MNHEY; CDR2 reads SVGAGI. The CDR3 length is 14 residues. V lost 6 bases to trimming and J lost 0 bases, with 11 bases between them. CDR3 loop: CASRNSRVNTEAFF. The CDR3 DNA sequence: TGTGCCAGCAGGAACTCCCGGGTGAACACTGAAGCTTTCTTT.

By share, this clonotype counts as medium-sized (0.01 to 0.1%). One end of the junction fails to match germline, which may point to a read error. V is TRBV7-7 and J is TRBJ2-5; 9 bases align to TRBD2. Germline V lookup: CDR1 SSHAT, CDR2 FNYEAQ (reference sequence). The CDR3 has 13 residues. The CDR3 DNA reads TGTGCTAGCAGCTTACTAGCGGGAGAGACCCAGTACTTC. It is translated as CASSLLAGETQYF. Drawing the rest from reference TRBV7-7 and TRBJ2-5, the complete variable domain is GAGVSQSPRYKVTKRGQDVTLRCDPISSHATLYWYQQALGQGPEFLTYFNYEAQPDKSGLPSDRFSAERPEGSISTLTIQRTEQRDSAMYRCASSLLAGETQYFGPGTRLLVL.

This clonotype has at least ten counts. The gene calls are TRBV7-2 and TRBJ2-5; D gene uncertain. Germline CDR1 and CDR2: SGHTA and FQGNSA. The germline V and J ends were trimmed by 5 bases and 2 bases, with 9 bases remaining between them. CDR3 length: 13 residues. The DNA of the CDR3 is TGTGCCAGCAGCCCAGACCATCAAGAGACCCAGTACTTC. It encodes CASSPDHQETQYF.

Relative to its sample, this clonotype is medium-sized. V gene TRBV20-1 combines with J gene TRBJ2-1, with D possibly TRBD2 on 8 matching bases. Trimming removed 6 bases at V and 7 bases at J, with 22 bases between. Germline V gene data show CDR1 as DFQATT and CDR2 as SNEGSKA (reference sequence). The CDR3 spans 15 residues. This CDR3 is CSASEGASGRNEQFF. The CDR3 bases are TGCAGTGCATCAGAGGGGGCTAGCGGGCGGAATGAGCAGTTCTTC.

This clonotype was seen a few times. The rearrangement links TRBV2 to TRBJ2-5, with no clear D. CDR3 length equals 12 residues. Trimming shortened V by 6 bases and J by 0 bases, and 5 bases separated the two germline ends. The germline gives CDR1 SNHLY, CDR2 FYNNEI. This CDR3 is CASRLYQETQYF. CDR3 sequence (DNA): TGTGCCAGCAGATTGTACCAAGAGACCCAGTACTTC.

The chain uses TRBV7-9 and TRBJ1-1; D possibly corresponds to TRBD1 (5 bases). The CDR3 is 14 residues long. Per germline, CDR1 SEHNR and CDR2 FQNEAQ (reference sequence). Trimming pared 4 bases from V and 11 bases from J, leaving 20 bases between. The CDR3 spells CASSSPPGLPWAFF. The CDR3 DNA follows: TGTGCCAGCAGCTCCCCCCCGGGGCTCCCATGGGCTTTCTTT.

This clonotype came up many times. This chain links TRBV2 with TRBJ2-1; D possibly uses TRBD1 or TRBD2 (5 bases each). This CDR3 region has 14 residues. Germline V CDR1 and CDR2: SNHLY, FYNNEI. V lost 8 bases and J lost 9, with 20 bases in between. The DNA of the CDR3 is TGTGCCAGCTATAGGGGTGCGAGGGTCGTTGAGCAGTTCTTC. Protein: CASYRGARVVEQFF.

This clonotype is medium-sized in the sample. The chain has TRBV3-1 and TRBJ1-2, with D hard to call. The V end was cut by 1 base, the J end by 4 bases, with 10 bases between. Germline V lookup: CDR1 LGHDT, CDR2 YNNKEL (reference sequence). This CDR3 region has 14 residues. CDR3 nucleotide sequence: TGTGCCAGCAGCCAAGTACGATCAGTCTATGGCTACACCTTC. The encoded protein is CASSQVRSVYGYTF. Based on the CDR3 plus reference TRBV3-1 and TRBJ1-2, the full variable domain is DTAVSQTPKYLVTQMGNDKSIKCEQNLGHDTMYWYKQDSKKFLKIMFSYNNKELIINETVPNRFSPKSPDKAHLNLHINSLELGDSAVYFCASSQVRSVYGYTFGSGTRLTVV.

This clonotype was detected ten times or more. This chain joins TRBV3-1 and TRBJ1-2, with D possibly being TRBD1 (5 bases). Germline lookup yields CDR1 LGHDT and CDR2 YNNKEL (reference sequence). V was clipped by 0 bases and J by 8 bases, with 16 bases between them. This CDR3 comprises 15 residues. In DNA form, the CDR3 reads TGTGCCAGCAGCCAAGAAGGATGGAGACAGTGGGGCTACACCTTC. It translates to CASSQEGWRQWGYTF. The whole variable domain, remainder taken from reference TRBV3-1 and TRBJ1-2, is DTAVSQTPKYLVTQMGNDKSIKCEQNLGHDTMYWYKQDSKKFLKIMFSYNNKELIINETVPNRFSPKSPDKAHLNLHINSLELGDSAVYFCASSQEGWRQWGYTFGSGTRLTVV.

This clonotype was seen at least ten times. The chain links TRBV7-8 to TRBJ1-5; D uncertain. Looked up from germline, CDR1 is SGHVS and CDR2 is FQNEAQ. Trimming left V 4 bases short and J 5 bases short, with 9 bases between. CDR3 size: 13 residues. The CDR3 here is CASSWGSYQPQHF. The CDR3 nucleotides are TGTGCCAGCAGCTGGGGAAGCTATCAGCCCCAGCATTTT.

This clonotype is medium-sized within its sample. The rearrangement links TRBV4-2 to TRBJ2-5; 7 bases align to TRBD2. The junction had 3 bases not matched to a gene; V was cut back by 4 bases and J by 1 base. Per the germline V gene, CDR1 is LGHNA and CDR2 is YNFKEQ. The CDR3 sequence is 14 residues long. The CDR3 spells CASSLGTTQETQYF. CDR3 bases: TGTGCCAGCAGCCTAGGGACTACCCAAGAGACCCAGTACTTC.